Each of the 2 T cell receptor beta chains below was sequenced from the same sample in a study of cytomegalovirus exposure and HLA in healthy donors. The PCR was carried out with 60 Vbeta primers and 13 Jbeta primers. Assay: immunoSEQ multiplex PCR; the TCRdb copy retains only in-frame clones and omits some. Of 150,000 to 200,000 clones listed, 70% to 80% are singletons. Sequences were obtained from PBMCs. These receptors were collected from a middle-aged woman in good health and CMV-seronegative.

The chain joins TRBV28 to TRBJ2-7; TRBD1 aligns across 7 bases. Looked up from germline, CDR1 is MDHEN and CDR2 is SYDVKM. This CDR3 region has 14 residues. V lost 3 bases, J lost 1 base, and 3 bases stayed unmatched. CDR3 DNA: TGTGCCAGCAGTTTCGGCAGGGGGTCCTACGAGCAGTACTTC. Translating it yields CASSFGRGSYEQYF.

The chain carries TRBV30 and TRBJ1-2; D is undetermined. V lost 3 bases to trimming and J lost 0 bases, with 5 bases between them. CDR3 length equals 12 residues. Germline V gene sequence: CDR1 GTSNPN, CDR2 SVGIG (reference sequence). This CDR3 reads CAWSPANYGYTF. The CDR3 coding sequence is TGTGCCTGGAGCCCAGCTAACTATGGCTACACCTTC.